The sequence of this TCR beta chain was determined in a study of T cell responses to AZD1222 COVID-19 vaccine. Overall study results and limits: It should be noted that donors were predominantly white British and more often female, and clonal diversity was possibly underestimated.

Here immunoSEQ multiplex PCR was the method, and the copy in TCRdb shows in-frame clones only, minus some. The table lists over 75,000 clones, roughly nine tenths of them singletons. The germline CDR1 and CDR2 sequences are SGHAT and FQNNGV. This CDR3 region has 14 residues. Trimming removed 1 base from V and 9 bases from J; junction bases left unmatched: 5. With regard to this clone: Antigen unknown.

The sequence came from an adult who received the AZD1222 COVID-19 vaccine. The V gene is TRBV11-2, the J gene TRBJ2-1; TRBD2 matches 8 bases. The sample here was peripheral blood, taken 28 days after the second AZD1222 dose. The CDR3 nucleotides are TGTGCCAGCAGCTTAGGAGCGGGAGTCGGTGAGCAGTTCTTC. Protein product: CASSLGAGVGEQFF. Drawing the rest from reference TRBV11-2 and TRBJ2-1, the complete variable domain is EAGVAQSPRYKIIEKRQSVAFWCNPISGHATLYWYQQILGQGPKLLIQFQNNGVVDDSQLPKDRFSAERLKGVDSTLKIQPAKLEDSAVYLCASSLGAGVGEQFFGPGTRLTVL.